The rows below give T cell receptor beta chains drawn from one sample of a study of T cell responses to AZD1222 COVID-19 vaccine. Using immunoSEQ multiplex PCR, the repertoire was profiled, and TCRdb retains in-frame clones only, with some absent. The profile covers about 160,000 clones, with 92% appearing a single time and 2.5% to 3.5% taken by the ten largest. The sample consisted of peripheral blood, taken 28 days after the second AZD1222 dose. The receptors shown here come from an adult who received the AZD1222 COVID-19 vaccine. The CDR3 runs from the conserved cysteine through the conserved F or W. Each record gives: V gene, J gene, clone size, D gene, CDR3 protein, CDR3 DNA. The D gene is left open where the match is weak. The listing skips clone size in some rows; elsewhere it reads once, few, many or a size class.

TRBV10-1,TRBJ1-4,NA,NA,CASSESYGEKLFF,TGCGCCAGCAGTGAGTCGTATGGTGAAAAACTGTTTTTT
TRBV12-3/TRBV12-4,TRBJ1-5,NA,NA,CASSVDSNQPQHF,TGTGCCAGCAGTGTAGATAGCAATCAGCCCCAGCATTTT
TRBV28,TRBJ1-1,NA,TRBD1,CASSIKTGGEAFF,TGTGCCAGCAGTATCAAGACAGGGGGCGAAGCTTTCTTT
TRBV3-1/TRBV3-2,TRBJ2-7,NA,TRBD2,CASSANSGPRDEQYF,TGTGCCAGCAGCGCAAATAGCGGGCCGCGGGACGAGCAGTACTTC
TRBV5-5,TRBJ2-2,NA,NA,CASSLGQMNTGELFF,TGTGCCAGCAGCTTGGGGCAAATGAACACCGGGGAGCTGTTTTTT
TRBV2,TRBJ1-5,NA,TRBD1,CASSERTGWTQPQHF,TGTGCCAGCAGTGAGAGGACAGGGTGGACTCAGCCCCAGCATTTT
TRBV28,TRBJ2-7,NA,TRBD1,CASSPTGQAGDEQYF,TGTGCCAGCAGTCCGACCGGACAGGCCGGCGACGAGCAGTACTTC
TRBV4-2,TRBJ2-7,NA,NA,CASSQDGGLAYEQYF,TGTGCCAGCAGCCAAGATGGGGGACTTGCCTACGAGCAGTACTTC
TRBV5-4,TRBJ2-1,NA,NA,CASSLVLGGRDEQFF,TGTGCCAGCAGCTTGGTTTTGGGGGGCAGGGATGAGCAGTTCTTC
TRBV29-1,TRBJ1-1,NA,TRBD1,CSVTGFFTEAFF,TGCAGCGTGACAGGGTTTTTCACTGAAGCTTTCTTT
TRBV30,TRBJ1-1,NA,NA,CAWSDGQIEAFF,TGTGCCTGGAGCGACGGACAGATTGAAGCTTTCTTT
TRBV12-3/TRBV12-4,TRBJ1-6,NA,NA,CASSRPYNSPLHF,TGTGCCAGCAGCCGTCCCTATAATTCACCCCTCCACTTT
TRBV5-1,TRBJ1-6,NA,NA,CASSFGANSPLHF,TGCGCCAGCAGCTTCGGCGCTAATTCACCCCTCCACTTT
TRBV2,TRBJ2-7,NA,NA,CASKTDSSYEQYF,TGTGCCAGCAAAACGGACAGCAGCTACGAGCAGTACTTC
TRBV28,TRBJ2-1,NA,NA,CASSLRHIYNEQFF,TGTGCCAGCAGTTTGAGGCACATCTACAATGAGCAGTTCTTC
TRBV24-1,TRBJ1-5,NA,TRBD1,CATSDPGGAGAYQPQHF,TGTGCCACCAGTGATCCAGGGGGGGCAGGGGCGTATCAGCCCCAGCATTTT
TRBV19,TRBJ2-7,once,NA,CASSYSIGSEQYF,TGTGCCAGTAGTTACTCTATCGGGTCCGAGCAGTACTTC
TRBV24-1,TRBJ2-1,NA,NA,CATSALIYNEQFF,TGTGCCACCAGTGCCCTAATATACAATGAGCAGTTCTTC
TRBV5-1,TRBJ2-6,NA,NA,CASSSGEGGGANVLTF,TGCGCCAGCAGCTCAGGTGAGGGTGGCGGGGCCAACGTCCTGACTTTC
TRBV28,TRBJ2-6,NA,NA,CASKQGSGANVLTF,TGTGCCAGCAAACAGGGATCTGGGGCCAACGTCCTGACTTTC
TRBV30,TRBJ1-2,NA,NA,CAWSSGTPVYGYTF,TGTGCCTGGAGTTCAGGGACTCCGGTTTATGGCTACACCTTC
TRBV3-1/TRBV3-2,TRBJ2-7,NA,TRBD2,CASSTWRAGEAYEQYF,TGTGCCAGCAGCACTTGGCGAGCGGGAGAGGCCTACGAGCAGTACTTC